Described below is a single T cell receptor beta chain sequence and its context. The source of the sample is a study of blood T cell repertoires in COVID-19. Per the study methods: It was from reference gene primer amplification that nucleated cell counts were estimated. Clones were sequenced by immunoSEQ multiplex PCR, and TCRdb holds only the in-frame ones, with some missing. Clone size and the V and J calls come from that table; the DNA yielded D and trimming. The table lists 300,000 or so clones, roughly nine tenths of them singletons. Trimming at V came to 7 bases and at J to 2 bases, leaving 21 bases not matched to a gene. The CDR3 has 19 residues. The germline gives CDR1 MNHEY, CDR2 SMNVEV (reference sequence). During active infection, Seattle patients enrolled and were then monitored through disease.

The chain recombines TRBV27 with TRBJ2-7; 9 bases match TRBD1. Sample: peripheral blood. The TCR was taken from a woman aged 25-40 years with COVID-19, enrolled during active disease. The CDR3 sequence is CASNKSGTGFIEGPYEQYF. The DNA of the CDR3 is TGTGCCAGCAACAAATCCGGGACAGGGTTTATCGAGGGTCCCTACGAGCAGTACTTC.